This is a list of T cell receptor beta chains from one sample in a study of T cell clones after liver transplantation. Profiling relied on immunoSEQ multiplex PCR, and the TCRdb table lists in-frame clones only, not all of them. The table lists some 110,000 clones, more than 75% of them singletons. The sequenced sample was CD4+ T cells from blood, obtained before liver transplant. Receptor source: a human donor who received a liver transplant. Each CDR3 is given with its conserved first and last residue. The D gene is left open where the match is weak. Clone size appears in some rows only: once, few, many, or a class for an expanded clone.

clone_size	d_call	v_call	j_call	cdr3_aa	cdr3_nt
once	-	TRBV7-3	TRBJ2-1	CASSSSPGGPHEQFF	TGTGCCAGCAGCTCAAGCCCCGGGGGGCCGCATGAGCAGTTCTTC
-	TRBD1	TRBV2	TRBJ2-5	CASSAGTGETQYF	TGTGCCAGCAGTGCCGGGACAGGAGAGACCCAGTACTTC
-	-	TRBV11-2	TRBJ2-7	CASSLEYEQYF	TGTGCCAGCAGCTTAGAGTACGAGCAGTACTTC
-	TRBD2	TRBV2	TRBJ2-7	CASSEMVAGGYEQYF	TGTGCCAGCAGTGAAATGGTGGCGGGGGGCTACGAGCAGTACTTC
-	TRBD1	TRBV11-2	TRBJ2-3	CASSYRQGGTDTQYF	TGTGCCAGCAGCTACAGACAGGGGGGAACAGATACGCAGTATTTT
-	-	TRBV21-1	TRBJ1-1	CASSKVIPARGLINTEAFF	TGTGCCAGCAGCAAAGTCATCCCGGCCCGAGGACTGATAAACACTGAAGCTTTCTTT
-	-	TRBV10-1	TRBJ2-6	CASSELQGFGANVLTF	TGCGCCAGCAGTGAGTTACAGGGTTTTGGGGCCAACGTCCTGACTTTC
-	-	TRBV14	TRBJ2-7	CASSQARGTYEQYF	TGTGCCAGCAGCCAAGCAAGGGGAACCTACGAGCAGTACTTC
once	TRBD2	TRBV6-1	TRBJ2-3	CASLSGNWVDTQYF	TGTGCCAGCCTTAGCGGGAACTGGGTTGATACGCAGTATTTT
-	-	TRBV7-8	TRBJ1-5	CASSLVRGNQPQHF	TGTGCCAGCAGCTTGGTACGGGGCAATCAGCCCCAGCATTTT
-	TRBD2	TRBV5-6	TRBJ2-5	CASSSLRGGDEETQYF	TGTGCCAGCAGCTCTCTGAGGGGAGGGGACGAGGAGACCCAGTACTTC
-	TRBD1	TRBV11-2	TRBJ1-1	CASSWGQGMDTEAFF	TGTGCCAGCAGCTGGGGACAGGGTATGGACACTGAAGCTTTCTTT
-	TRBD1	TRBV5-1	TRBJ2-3	CASSGRQGLADTQYF	TGCGCCAGCAGCGGACGACAGGGGCTGGCAGATACGCAGTATTTT
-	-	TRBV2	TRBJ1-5	CASSWTEGQPQHF	TGTGCCAGCAGCTGGACAGAGGGTCAGCCCCAGCATTTT
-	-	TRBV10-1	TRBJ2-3	CASSPVLGSTDTQYF	TGCGCCAGCAGTCCAGTCTTAGGGAGCACAGATACGCAGTATTTT
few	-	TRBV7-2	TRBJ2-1	CASTQTSTGQREQFF	TGTGCCAGCACCCAAACCTCCACAGGGCAGCGGGAGCAGTTCTTC
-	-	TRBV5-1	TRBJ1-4	CASSLGRISTNEKLFF	TGCGCCAGCAGCTTGGGCAGGATTTCAACTAATGAAAAACTGTTTTTT
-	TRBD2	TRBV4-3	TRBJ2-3	CASSPLLAGGPEGTDTQYF	TGCGCCAGCAGCCCGCTACTGGCGGGGGGCCCAGAGGGAACAGATACGCAGTATTTT
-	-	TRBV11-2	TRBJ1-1	CASSPTGIGTEAFF	TGTGCCAGCAGCCCCACAGGGATCGGGACTGAAGCTTTCTTT
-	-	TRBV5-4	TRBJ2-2	CASSLFSSGELFF	TGTGCCAGCAGCTTGTTTTCGAGCGGGGAGCTGTTTTTT
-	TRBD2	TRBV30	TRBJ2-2	CAWTSGRAAGELFF	TGTGCCTGGACTAGCGGGAGGGCCGCCGGGGAGCTGTTTTTT
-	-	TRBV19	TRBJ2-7	CASSMGVTYEQYF	TGTGCCAGTAGTATGGGGGTTACCTACGAGCAGTACTTC
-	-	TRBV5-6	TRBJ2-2	CASRRQGLTGELFF	TGTGCCAGCAGGCGCCAGGGTTTGACCGGGGAGCTGTTTTTT
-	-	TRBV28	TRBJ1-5	CASSDAGGQPQHF	TGTGCCAGCAGTGATGCTGGGGGTCAGCCCCAGCATTTT
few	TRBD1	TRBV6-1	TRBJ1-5	CASSWTGGYQPQHF	TGTGCCAGCAGTTGGACAGGGGGGTATCAGCCCCAGCATTTT
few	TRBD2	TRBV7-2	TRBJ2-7	CASSSGLAGRVSYEQYF	TGTGCCAGCAGCTCGGGACTAGCGGGAAGGGTTTCCTACGAGCAGTACTTC
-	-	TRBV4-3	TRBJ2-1	CASSPTPRRRHNEQFF	TGCGCCAGCAGCCCCACGCCGCGGAGGAGACACAATGAGCAGTTCTTC
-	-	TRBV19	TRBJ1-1	CASSPAYKAAGTEAFF	TGTGCCAGTAGTCCCGCCTATAAAGCGGCGGGCACTGAAGCTTTCTTT
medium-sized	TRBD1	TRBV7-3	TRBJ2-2	CASSVTGAGELFF	TGTGCCAGCAGCGTCACAGGGGCCGGGGAGCTGTTTTTT
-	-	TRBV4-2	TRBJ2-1	CASSQGLASHEQFF	TGTGCCAGCAGCCAAGGGCTAGCGTCCCATGAGCAGTTCTTC
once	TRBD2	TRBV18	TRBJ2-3	CASSLHPGLAGDTDTQYF	TGTGCCAGCTCACTCCACCCCGGACTAGCGGGAGACACAGATACGCAGTATTTT
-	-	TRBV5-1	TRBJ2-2	CASTHGDTGELFF	TGCGCCAGCACCCACGGGGACACCGGGGAGCTGTTTTTT
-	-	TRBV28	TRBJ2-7	CASSPSAYEQYF	TGTGCCAGCTCCCCCTCAGCATACGAGCAGTACTTC
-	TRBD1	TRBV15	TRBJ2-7	CATSRDRGLYEQYF	TGTGCCACCAGTCGGGACAGGGGGCTGTACGAGCAGTACTTC
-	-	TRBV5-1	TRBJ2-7	CASSTGRLAIEQYF	TGCGCCAGCAGCACGGGACGCCTCGCGATCGAGCAGTACTTC
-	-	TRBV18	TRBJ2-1	CASSQGGYNEQFF	TGTGCCAGCTCACAGGGGGGCTACAATGAGCAGTTCTTC
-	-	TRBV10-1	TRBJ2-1	CASSVRNNEQFF	TGCGCCAGCAGTGTTAGGAACAATGAGCAGTTCTTC
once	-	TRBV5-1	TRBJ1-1	CASSPGNTEAFF	TGCGCCAGCAGCCCGGGGAACACTGAAGCTTTCTTT
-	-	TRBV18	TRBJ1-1	CASSPKLNTEAFF	TGTGCCAGCTCACCTAAATTGAACACTGAAGCTTTCTTT
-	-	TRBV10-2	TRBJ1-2	CASSEDSDGYGYTF	TGCGCCAGCAGTGAAGACAGCGATGGGTATGGCTACACCTTC
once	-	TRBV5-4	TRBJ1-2	CASSLVRDLNYGYTF	TGTGCCAGCAGCTTGGTCCGGGACCTAAACTATGGCTACACCTTC
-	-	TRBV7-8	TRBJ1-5	CASSLPGRGNQPQHF	TGTGCCAGCAGCTTACCGGGCCGGGGGAATCAGCCCCAGCATTTT
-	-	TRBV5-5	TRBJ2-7	CASSLYRSYEQYF	TGTGCCAGCAGCTTGTACAGATCCTACGAGCAGTACTTC
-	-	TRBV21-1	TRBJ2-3	CASSKRYDLMVNPDGKGGRSTQYF	TGTGCCAGCAGCAAACGCTACGATCTCATGGTGAATCCGGACGGGAAAGGAGGACGGAGTACGCAGTATTTT
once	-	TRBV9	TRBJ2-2	CASSVGLLANTGELFF	TGTGCCAGCAGCGTAGGCCTACTCGCGAACACCGGGGAGCTGTTTTTT
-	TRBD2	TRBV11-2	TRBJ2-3	CASSFSGGNTDTQYF	TGTGCCAGCAGCTTTAGCGGGGGGAACACAGATACGCAGTATTTT
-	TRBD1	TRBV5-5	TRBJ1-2	CASSLSDRREGYTF	TGTGCCAGCAGCTTGTCGGACAGGAGGGAGGGCTACACCTTC
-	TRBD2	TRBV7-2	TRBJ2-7	CASNLAGSSYEQYF	TGTGCCAGCAACCTAGCGGGTAGCTCCTACGAGCAGTACTTC
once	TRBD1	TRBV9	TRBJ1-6	CASSGGQGDNSPLHF	TGTGCCAGCAGCGGGGGACAGGGCGATAATTCACCCCTCCACTTT
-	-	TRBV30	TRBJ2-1	CAWGTKGRQFF	TGTGCCTGGGGTACTAAGGGCCGTCAGTTCTTC
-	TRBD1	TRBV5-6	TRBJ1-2	CASSPLGTGNYGYTF	TGTGCCAGCAGCCCCCTGGGGACAGGGAACTATGGCTACACCTTC
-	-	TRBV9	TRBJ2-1	CASSVVGRANEQFF	TGTGCCAGCAGCGTAGTAGGTAGGGCCAATGAGCAGTTCTTC
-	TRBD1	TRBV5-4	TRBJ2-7	CASSLGQAKYF	TGTGCCAGCAGCCTCGGACAGGCTAAGTACTTC
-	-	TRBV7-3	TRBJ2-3	CASSLTQGDTQYF	TGTGCCAGCAGTCTCACCCAGGGAGATACGCAGTATTTT
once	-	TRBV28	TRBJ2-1	CASSLPPYNEQFF	TGTGCCAGCAGTTTACCCCCCTACAATGAGCAGTTCTTC